The rows below give T cell receptor beta chains drawn from one sample of a study of blood T cells in healthy people across ages. TCRdb recomputed calls from the 5' RACE reads with MiXCR, one row per CDR3 protein. Among over 500,000 distinct CDR3 sequences, approximately 26% were seen once, and the ten largest hold 3.6%. This sample also appeared in a second study, on T cells of mothers and their children.

The sample comprised blood. These receptors originate from a boy between 2 and 10 years old in good health. Both conserved end residues are part of each CDR3. D genes are given only for firm matches. Size is omitted from some rows. Given values are once, few, many or a class for expanded clones.

J gene,D gene,V gene,clone size,CDR3 protein,CDR3 DNA
TRBJ2-5,.,TRBV11-1,few,CASSLNREETQYF,TGTGCCAGCAGCTTAAACAGGGAAGAGACCCAGTACTTC
TRBJ2-7,TRBD2,TRBV7-7,.,CASSKGLAGTYEQYF,TGTGCTAGCAGCAAGGGACTAGCGGGGACCTACGAGCAGTACTTC
TRBJ2-3,TRBD2,TRBV6-2/TRBV6-3,few,CASSYSAGGPTDTQYF,TGTGCCAGCAGTTACTCAGCGGGGGGGCCGACAGATACGCAGTATTTT
TRBJ1-4,.,TRBV11-2,.,CASSNGGREKLFF,TGTGCCAGCAGCAACGGCGGGAGGGAAAAACTGTTTTTT
TRBJ1-4,.,TRBV20-1,.,CSARDSGINEKLFF,TGCAGTGCTAGAGATTCAGGGATTAATGAAAAACTGTTTTTT
TRBJ2-2,TRBD1,TRBV7-3,.,CASRSTGVTGELFF,TGTGCCAGCAGGTCAACAGGGGTGACCGGGGAGCTGTTTTTT
TRBJ1-2,TRBD1,TRBV2,.,CASRIDRGPGYTF,TGTGCCAGCAGAATCGACAGGGGGCCTGGCTACACCTTC
TRBJ2-4,.,TRBV7-9,.,CASSFVSGSSGIQYF,TGTGCCAGCAGCTTTGTATCGGGCAGTTCGGGCATTCAGTACTTC
TRBJ1-4,TRBD1,TRBV12-3/TRBV12-4,.,CASSEYRGNGKLFF,TGTGCCAGCAGTGAATACAGGGGGAATGGAAAACTGTTTTTT
TRBJ1-4,.,TRBV5-1,.,CASSAGAGSEKLFF,TGCGCCAGCAGCGCAGGGGCAGGGAGTGAAAAACTGTTTTTT
TRBJ1-2,.,TRBV2,.,CASSVLTGYGYTF,TGTGCCAGCAGTGTTCTTACAGGCTATGGCTACACCTTC
TRBJ2-5,.,TRBV5-1,.,CASSRSGGQGETQYF,TGCGCCAGCAGCCGCAGTGGGGGGCAAGGAGAGACCCAGTACTTC
TRBJ2-2,.,TRBV6-6,once,CASSYGSTGELFF,TGTGCCAGCAGTTATGGGTCCACCGGGGAGCTGTTTTTT
TRBJ2-1,TRBD1,TRBV12-5,.,CASAPNGTGLYNEQFF,TGTGCTAGTGCCCCGAACGGGACAGGGTTATACAATGAGCAGTTCTTC
TRBJ2-7,.,TRBV20-1,.,CSTAPPGQAAGGRYEQYF,TGCAGTACTGCCCCCCCGGGACAAGCGGCCGGGGGGAGATACGAGCAGTACTTC
TRBJ2-5,TRBD2,TRBV11-2,few,CASSPLSGRAGETQYF,TGTGCCAGCAGCCCCCTTAGCGGGAGGGCCGGGGAGACCCAGTACTTC
TRBJ2-1,.,TRBV5-4,.,CASSLMTIGPYNEQFF,TGTGCCAGCAGCTTGATGACTATCGGGCCCTACAATGAGCAGTTCTTC
TRBJ2-5,TRBD2,TRBV7-2,.,CASSTPSGRAGETHYF,TGTGCCAGCAGCACTCCTAGCGGGAGGGCCGGTGAGACCCACTACTTC
TRBJ1-4,.,TRBV7-9,.,CASSSQGVGPLNEKLFF,TGTGCCAGCAGCTCACAGGGAGTGGGCCCCCTTAATGAAAAACTGTTTTTT
TRBJ2-1,.,TRBV27,.,CASSFRGGSNSYNEQFF,TGTGCCAGCAGTTTTAGGGGTGGCTCAAACTCCTACAATGAGCAGTTCTTC
TRBJ2-5,.,TRBV9,.,CASSDWGSETQYF,TGTGCCAGCAGCGACTGGGGGTCAGAGACCCAGTACTTC
TRBJ2-7,TRBD1,TRBV5-6,.,CAISFWDREYEQYF,TGTGCCATCAGCTTTTGGGACAGGGAATACGAGCAGTACTTC
TRBJ1-2,.,TRBV4-3,.,CASSQQDSSNYGYTF,TGCGCCAGCAGCCAGCAGGACAGCAGTAACTATGGCTACACCTTC
TRBJ2-4,.,TRBV11-2,few,CASSFFSAVLAKNIQYF,TGTGCCAGCAGCTTTTTCAGCGCGGTACTAGCCAAAAACATTCAGTACTTC
TRBJ2-5,.,TRBV29-1,many,CSVAGAQETQYF,TGCAGCGTTGCGGGGGCCCAAGAGACCCAGTACTTC
TRBJ1-2,TRBD1,TRBV29-1,.,CSVEGQGADGYTF,TGCAGCGTTGAAGGACAGGGGGCGGATGGCTACACCTTC
TRBJ2-1,TRBD2,TRBV4-1,.,CASSQELAGKYEQFF,TGCGCCAGCAGCCAAGAACTAGCGGGGAAATATGAGCAGTTCTTC
TRBJ2-7,.,TRBV10-3,.,CAIITDSYEQYF,TGTGCCATCATCACAGACTCCTACGAGCAGTACTTC
TRBJ1-2,.,TRBV7-9,few,CASSLDDVTYRGYTF,TGTGCCAGCAGCTTAGACGACGTGACCTATCGAGGCTACACCTTC
TRBJ2-7,.,TRBV29-1,few,CSVEDPAGPTYEQYF,TGCAGCGTTGAAGATCCCGCAGGGCCCACCTACGAGCAGTACTTC
TRBJ2-7,TRBD1,TRBV7-6,.,CASSERTGKGEQYF,TGTGCCAGCAGCGAGAGGACAGGGAAGGGCGAGCAGTACTTC
TRBJ1-2,.,TRBV6-5,few,CASSGGGLSHGYTF,TGTGCCAGCAGCGGAGGAGGTTTGAGCCATGGCTACACCTTC
TRBJ2-5,.,TRBV20-1,.,CSARDSPGSPDRETQYF,TGCAGTGCTAGAGATAGTCCCGGAAGCCCTGATCGGGAGACCCAGTACTTC
TRBJ2-5,.,TRBV29-1,.,CSVELRQVQETQYF,TGCAGCGTTGAACTAAGACAGGTCCAAGAGACCCAGTACTTC